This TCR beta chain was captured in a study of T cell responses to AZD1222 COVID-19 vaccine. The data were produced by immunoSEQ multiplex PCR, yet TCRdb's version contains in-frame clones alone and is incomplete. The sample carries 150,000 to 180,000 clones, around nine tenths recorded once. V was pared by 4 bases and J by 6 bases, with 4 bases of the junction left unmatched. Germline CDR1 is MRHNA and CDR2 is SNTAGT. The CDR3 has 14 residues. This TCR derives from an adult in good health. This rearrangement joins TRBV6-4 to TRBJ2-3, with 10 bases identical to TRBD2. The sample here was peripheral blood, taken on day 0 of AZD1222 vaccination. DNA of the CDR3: TGTGCCAGCAGTGCCCAGGGACTAGCGGATACGCAGTATTTT. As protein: CASSAQGLADTQYF.